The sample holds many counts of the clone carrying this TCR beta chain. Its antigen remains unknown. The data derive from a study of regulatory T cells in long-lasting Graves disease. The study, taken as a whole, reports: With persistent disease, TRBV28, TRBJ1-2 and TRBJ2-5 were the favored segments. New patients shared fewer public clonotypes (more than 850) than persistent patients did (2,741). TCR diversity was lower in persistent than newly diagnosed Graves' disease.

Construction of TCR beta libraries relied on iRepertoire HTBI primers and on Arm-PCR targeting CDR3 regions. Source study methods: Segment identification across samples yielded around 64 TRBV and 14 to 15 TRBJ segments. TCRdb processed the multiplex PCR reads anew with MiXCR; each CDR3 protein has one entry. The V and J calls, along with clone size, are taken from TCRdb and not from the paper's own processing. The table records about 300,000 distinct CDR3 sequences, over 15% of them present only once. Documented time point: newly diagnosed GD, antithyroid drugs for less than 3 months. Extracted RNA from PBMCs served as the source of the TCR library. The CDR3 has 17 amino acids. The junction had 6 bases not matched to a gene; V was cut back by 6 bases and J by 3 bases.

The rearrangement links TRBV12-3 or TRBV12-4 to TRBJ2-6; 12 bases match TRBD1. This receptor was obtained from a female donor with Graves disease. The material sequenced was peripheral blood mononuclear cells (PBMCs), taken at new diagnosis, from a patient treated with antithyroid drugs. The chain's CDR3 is CASSWDRGLSGANVLTF. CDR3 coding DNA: TGTGCCAGCAGCTGGGACAGGGGGCTTAGTGGGGCCAACGTCCTGACTTTC.